This T cell receptor beta chain originates from a study of vaccination effects on CD4 cells after COVID-19 (dated by TCRdb to 2021 to 2024). Background for the entire study: Participants received two doses of either the BNT162b2 or the mRNA-1273 mRNA SARS-CoV-2 vaccine. Pre-vaccine samples from two convalescent patients were drawn 16 days and one week before the first dose, 142 and 148 days after COVID-19 diagnosis. SARS-CoV-2 spike-specific CD4+ TCR repertoires were compared before and after mRNA vaccination in COVID-19 convalescent patients and in infection-naive vaccine recipients. The full study included over 8 COVID-19 convalescent patients and a handful of SARS-CoV-2-naive healthy vaccine recipients. The Oncomine TCR Beta short-read assay on an Illumina iSeq 100 was used to sequence cultures from other donors in the study. Paper-wide results and their limitations: Marked clonal contraction was observed in both infection-induced and vaccine-induced clones at late post-vaccination timepoints, consistent with waning T cell responses. In convalescent patients, the post-vaccine spike-reactive repertoire consisted mainly of new vaccine-induced clones, largely distinct from infection-induced clones. The study was limited by a small number of convalescent patients, and early post-infection timepoints were lacking.

The protocol used for the library was the immunoSEQ multiplex PCR assay. TCR beta CDR3 sequencing was performed on DNA from the cultured, isolated CD4+ T cells. As for the original processing: Non-productive TCR sequences were removed and reads were trimmed to the CDR3 region, keeping CDR3s of at least 7 amino acids. Antigen-specific clonotypes were identified using the MANAFEST web app by comparison of expansion in peptide wells against reference cultures. For clones to be considered positive, expansion at FDR<0.05 versus reference and all other wells, an odds ratio above 5, and a frequency above 0.1% in two replicate wells were required. Cross-reactive clonotypes were defined as significantly expanded in SARS-CoV-2 spike wells and in at least one common cold coronavirus spike condition. Using the stringdist R package, CDR3 similarity was measured by Levenshtein distance, and unrooted trees were constructed with ape in R 3.6.1. Drawn from immuneACCESS, this table holds only the in-frame rearrangements with V and J called that TCRdb kept. Clones are partly lost; checked studies trace under half to an unresolved V gene and leave the rest unexplained. That table furnishes V, J and clone size, whereas the DNA furnished D and trimming. The sample table lists under 25,000 clones, around four fifths of them with a count of one. Approximately 16% of the sample lies in the top ten.

On this clone itself: Its antigen remains undetermined. Base qualities are not provided; no much larger clone lies one nucleotide away.

The ViraFEST assay stimulated PBMC with viral peptide pools and then used TCR sequencing to identify antigen-specific CD4+ T cell clonotypes by expansion. After more than 9 days of culture, CD4+ T cells were isolated with the EasySep CD4+ T cell isolation kit. Convalescent patients had PCR-confirmed SARS-CoV-2 infection between March and December 2020, before Alpha, Beta and Delta variants emerged in the United States. Approximately 2 million PBMC per well were cultured in IMDM with roughly 5% human AB serum, 7.5 to 10 IU/ml IL-2 and gentamicin, plus 10 ug/ml peptides. Half of the culture medium was replaced with fresh IL-2-containing medium on days 3 and 7. Unless otherwise noted, each peptide stimulation condition was cultured in triplicate wells. PBMC were separated from whole blood using Ficoll-Paque Plus gradient centrifugation and were then either cryopreserved at -140C or used fresh. Overlapping peptide pools spanned the spike proteins of SARS-CoV-2 and the common cold coronaviruses HCoV-NL63, HCoV-OC43 and HCoV-229E. Genomic DNA was extracted from cultured CD4+ T cells with the QIAamp micro DNA kit.

The clonotype comes from a human donor who had a prior SARS-CoV-2 infection. Source: CD4+ T cells from PBMCs cultured with SARS-CoV-2 spike peptides, taken before COVID-19 vaccination. According to the study, the label for this sample's cell subset or site signals: SARS-CoV-2 spike overlapping peptide pool stimulation.

The DNA is as follows: TGTGCTAGTGGTGGCGGGGTTAACCCAGAAAAACTGTTTTTT. Its translation reads: CASGGGVNPEKLFF. The receptor chain draws on TRBV12-5 and TRBJ1-4, with the D gene not clear enough to name. V is clipped by 5 bases and J by 8 bases, and the sequence between their germline boundaries is 15 bases long. The germline V gene specifies LGHNT as CDR1 and FRNRAP as CDR2. The CDR3 holds 14 amino acids from the cysteine to the phenylalanine. Just the 42-base CDR3 DNA is kept, in frame starting at base 1.